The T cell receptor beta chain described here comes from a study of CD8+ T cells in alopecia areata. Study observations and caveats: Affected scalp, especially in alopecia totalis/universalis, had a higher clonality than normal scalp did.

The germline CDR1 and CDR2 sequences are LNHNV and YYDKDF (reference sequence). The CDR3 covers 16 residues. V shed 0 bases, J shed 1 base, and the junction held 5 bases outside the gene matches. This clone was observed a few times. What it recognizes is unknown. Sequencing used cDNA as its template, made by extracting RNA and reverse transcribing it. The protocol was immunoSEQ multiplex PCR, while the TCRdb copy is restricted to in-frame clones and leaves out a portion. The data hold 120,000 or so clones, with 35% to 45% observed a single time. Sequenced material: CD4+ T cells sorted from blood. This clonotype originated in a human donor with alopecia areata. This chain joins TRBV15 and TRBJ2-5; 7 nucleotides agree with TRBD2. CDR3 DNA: TGTGCCACCAGCAGAGATCGGGGCGGGGGCCAAGAGACCCAGTACTTC. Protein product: CATSRDRGGGQETQYF.